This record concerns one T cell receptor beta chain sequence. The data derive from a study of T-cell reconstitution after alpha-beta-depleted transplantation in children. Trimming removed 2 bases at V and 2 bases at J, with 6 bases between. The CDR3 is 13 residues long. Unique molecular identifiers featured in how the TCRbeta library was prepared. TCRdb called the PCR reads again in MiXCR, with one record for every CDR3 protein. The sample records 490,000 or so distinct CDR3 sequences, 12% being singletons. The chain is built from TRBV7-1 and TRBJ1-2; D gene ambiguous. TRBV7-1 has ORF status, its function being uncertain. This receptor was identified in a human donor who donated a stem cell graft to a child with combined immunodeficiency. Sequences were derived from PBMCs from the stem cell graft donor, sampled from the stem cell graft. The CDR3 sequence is CASSSSRNYGYTF. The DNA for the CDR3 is TGTGCCAGCAGCTCAAGCCGGAACTATGGCTACACCTTC.